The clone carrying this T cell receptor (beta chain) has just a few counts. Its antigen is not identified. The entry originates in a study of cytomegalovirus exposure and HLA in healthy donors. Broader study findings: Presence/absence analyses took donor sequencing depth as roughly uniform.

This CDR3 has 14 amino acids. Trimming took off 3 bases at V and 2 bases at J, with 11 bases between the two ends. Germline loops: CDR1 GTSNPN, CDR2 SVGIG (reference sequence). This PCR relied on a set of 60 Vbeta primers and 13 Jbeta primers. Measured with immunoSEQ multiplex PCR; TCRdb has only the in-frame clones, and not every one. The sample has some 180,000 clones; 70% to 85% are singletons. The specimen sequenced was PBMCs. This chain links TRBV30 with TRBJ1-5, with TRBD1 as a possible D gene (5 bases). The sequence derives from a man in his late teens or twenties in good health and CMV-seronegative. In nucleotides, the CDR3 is TGTGCCTGGAGCCGCGGGGGTGGCAATCAGCCCCAGCATTTT. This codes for CAWSRGGGNQPQHF.